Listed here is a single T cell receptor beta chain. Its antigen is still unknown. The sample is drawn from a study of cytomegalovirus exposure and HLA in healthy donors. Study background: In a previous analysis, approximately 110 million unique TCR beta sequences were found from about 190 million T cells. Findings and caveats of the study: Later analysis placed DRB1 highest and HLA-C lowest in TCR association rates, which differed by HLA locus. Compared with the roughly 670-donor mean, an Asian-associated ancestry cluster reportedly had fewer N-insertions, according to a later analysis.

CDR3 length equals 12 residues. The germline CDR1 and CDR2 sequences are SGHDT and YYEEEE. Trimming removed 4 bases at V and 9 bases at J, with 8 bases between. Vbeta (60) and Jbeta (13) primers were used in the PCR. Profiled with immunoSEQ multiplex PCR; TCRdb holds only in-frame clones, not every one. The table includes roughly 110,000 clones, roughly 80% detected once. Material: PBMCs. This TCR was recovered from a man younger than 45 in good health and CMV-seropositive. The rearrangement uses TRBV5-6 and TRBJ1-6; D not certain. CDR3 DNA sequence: TGTGCCAGCAGCCTCAACAGTTCACCCCTCCACTTT. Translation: CASSLNSSPLHF.